This T cell receptor beta chain was sequenced in a study of cytomegalovirus exposure and HLA in healthy donors (dated by TCRdb to the late 2010s). For context, the study as a whole: In an earlier analysis of 587 of the donors, about 260 Gb of sequence data and approximately 120 million unique TCR beta sequences from 180 million or so T cells were reported. The number of donors typed differed by locus, with roughly 629-640 for A, B, C, DRB1 and DQB1, more than 500 for DQA1, some 570 for DPA1, and 450 to 480 for DPB1. Class I and class II HLA loci were covered by the typing at four-digit resolution. To decide whether each TCR beta V gene segment behaved as functional or pseudogenic, an earlier analysis of approximately 590 of the donors relied on high-throughput TCR beta sequencing. In the later analysis, no new phenotypic data were used to find candidate immune exposures; instead, reliance was placed on TCR beta sequences and their occurrence across donors. Using immunosequencing, the study profiled T cell repertoires from around 670 subjects and related those repertoires to cytomegalovirus serostatus. The study aimed to test whether cataloging public T cell receptors could reveal signatures of past pathogen exposure. Across 300 to 500 genotyped donors of the cohort, an average of about 240,000 unique TCR beta nucleotide sequences per donor were sequenced, and roughly a sixth of those sequences were non-productive. A later genetic analysis used genome-wide SNP genotypes for about 65% of the 666 donors, treating that subset as a discovery cohort. Every repertoire in the discovery cohort had been generated on one and the same sequencing platform. Alongside the repertoire data, information on donor age, sex, ethnicity and CMV serostatus was compiled. Of the roughly 420 genotyped donors, more than 75% were placed in the genetic ancestry cluster associated with self-reported Caucasian donors. Roughly five DR-DQ haplotypes were handled as single units for association and clustering, since linkage in the cohort was strong. An early release covering over 500 HLA-typed donors comprised 300 to 350 gigabases of sequencing data and tens of millions of unique TCR sequences. To study patterns of TCR occurrence, a later analysis re-analyzed previously published TCR beta repertoires from around 660 donors and added high-resolution HLA genotyping. The study combined high-throughput TCR immunosequencing, statistical association of individual TCRs with disease status, and machine learning to predict cytomegalovirus infection status. Along with the approximately 620-subject first cohort, a separate validation cohort of over a hundred different subjects was used. Paper-wide results and their limitations: According to a later analysis, TCR association rates differed among HLA loci, with DRB1 alleles showing the most associated TCRs and HLA-C alleles showing the fewest. In this cohort, only TCR beta chains were sequenced, and detectable features were limited by the absence of alpha or paired-chain data. In a later genetic analysis, fewer N-insertions in productive TCRs were reported among donors in an Asian-associated ancestry cluster than the roughly 640-donor mean. In a later analysis, 16,951 TCR beta sequences were associated with specific HLA alleles at a false discovery rate of 0.05. The earlier analysis of 587 of the donors excluded fewer than 20 rarely observed V segments, including chromosome 9 orphons, because counts were too low. A later analysis found that most CMV-associated TCR beta chains appeared HLA-restricted, with HLA associations seemingly driven largely by CMV exposure. An association between a missense DCLRE1C variant and V-gene and J-gene trimming of TCR beta chains was found in a later genetic analysis and replicated in an independent cohort. Across donors, most TCR sequences were observed very rarely, whereas some public TCRs were present in many individuals. Linkage disequilibrium might explain the correlated functional status among segregating V segments, but an unknown experimental factor could not be excluded. A later analysis found that HLA-associated TCR beta chains were more clonally expanded and had lower generation probabilities than equally common non-associated chains. When HLA alleles, especially DR and DQ, strongly co-occurred, TCR associations were difficult to assign to individual alleles. The authors suggested that the approach could potentially be extended to other disease states and immunological phenotypes. A total of around 150 TCR beta chains were listed by the study as associated with cytomegalovirus. Because some donors lacked HLA typing at each locus, the association tests relied only on the typed subset. A further reported finding was that TCR beta sequences accurately predicted the HLA-A and HLA-B alleles for most subjects in the first cohort. Sequencing depth was assumed to be roughly uniform across donors in the presence/absence analyses, though that assumption may not hold. According to a later analysis, parvovirus B19, influenza, CMV and Epstein-Barr virus appeared linked to several top co-occurrence clusters. The classifier was reported to diagnose cytomegalovirus status with high specificity and sensitivity in both the original and validation cohorts. Broadly in line with IMGT annotations, most TCR beta V segments showed up in productive rearrangements about 87% or about 30% of the time in an earlier analysis of approximately 640 of the donors. A few of the identified cytomegalovirus-associated TCR beta chains were confirmed in vitro to be specific for cytomegalovirus antigens. For the cohort, immune exposure information was limited to CMV serostatus. Some IMGT-functional V segments, including TRBV6-2 and TRBV6-3, could not be told apart with the 87-base-pair reads, so those segments were excluded. A cluster of highly shared sequence variants was judged likely to be a technical artifact of the sequencing pipeline.

In total, more than 500 healthy bone marrow donors made up the cohort. At the time of sampling, every cohort member was nominally healthy, though immune exposures that went unrecorded were likely present. The donor was CMV seronegative and belonged to the group of 352 seronegative cohort members. Every donor gave a peripheral blood sample, and the peripheral blood mononuclear cells from that sample were used for TCR beta sequencing. Genomic DNA extraction from the blood cell samples was performed with the Qiagen DNeasy Blood Extraction Kit. CDR1 and CDR2 (SSHAT, FNYEAQ) derive from the germline V gene (reference sequence). Measured from the cysteine to the phenylalanine, the CDR3 is 15 residues long. The only DNA kept is the CDR3, 45 bases in frame from the first base. Points on this clone: The target of this receptor is not known. One end of the junction does not line up with germline, which may come from a read error.

Libraries were constructed by the immunoSEQ multiplex PCR assay. For the multiplex PCR, a mixture combining 60 forward primers for TCR Vbeta segments and 13 reverse primers for TCR Jbeta segments was used. Amplification of the CDR3 region of rearranged TCR beta genes was performed with a multiplex PCR assay on genomic DNA. Amplified TCR beta libraries were sequenced as 87-base-pair reads on the Illumina HiSeq System. Turning to the authors' computational methods: In a later analysis, roughly 80 million unique TCR beta chains were counted across the roughly 670 repertoires, and around 11 million of these chains were shared by at least two donors. To remove PCR and sequencing errors, raw reads were error-corrected and collapsed into unique sequences using a nearest-neighbor algorithm that merged closely related sequences. To assign V, D and J gene segments, CDR3 sequences were aligned to IMGT reference sequences. For a sequence to be retained, at least a six-nucleotide match to both a V gene segment and a J gene segment was required. A rearrangement was called productive if the CDR3 had no stop codons and remained in frame with V and J, and every other rearrangement was called non-productive. Following IMGT convention, CDR3 was defined as the stretch from the second conserved V-encoded cysteine up to the conserved J-encoded phenylalanine. In an earlier analysis of some 550 of the donors, sequences lacking an unambiguous match to a single V gene segment were excluded. In an earlier analysis of 587 of the donors, a V segment was called functional when productive rearrangements were above 56.7%, and segregating when the standard deviation between donors exceeded 5%. To diagnose cytomegalovirus status from the catalog of TCR beta chain sequences, a statistical classification framework was built. In a later analysis, V and J genes were assigned by comparing TCR nucleotide sequences against IMGT/GENE-DB human TR gene sequences. The TCRdist pipeline was used in a later analysis to assign CDR3 sequences and most-parsimonious VDJ recombination scenarios. In a later analysis, each TCR beta chain was defined by its CDR3 amino acid sequence together with its V-gene family, and reads lacking a unique V-gene family were excluded. In a later analysis, 450 to 600 highly shared, low-generation-probability nucleotide sequences were removed to address suspected cross-contamination and a sequencing artifact. In a later analysis, a clonal expansion index for each public chain was calculated from normalized within-repertoire ranks of inferred template counts. Generation probabilities in a later analysis came from a VDJ recombination model fitted to out-of-frame rearrangements, and those results were checked against IGoR. Hypergeometric tests were used in a later analysis to score TCR-TCR, TCR-HLA and TCR-CMV co-occurrence, with a repertoire-size bias correction applied to the TCR pairs. To estimate false discovery rates, a later analysis permuted the HLA or CMV assignments 20 times. In a later analysis, co-occurring TCRs were grouped using DBSCAN, and TCRdist sequence similarity was added for clustering within HLA-allele-positive subsets. Co-occurrence clustering excluded repertoires with fewer than 30,000 or more than 120,000 public chains, plus five with anomalous nucleotide sharing. TCRdb mirrors the immuneACCESS table, restricted to in-frame sequences. Some clones are absent from its copies; in checked studies, under half trace to an unresolved V gene, and the reason for the others is unknown. The V and J calls and clone size are taken from that table; D and trimming were inferred from the DNA. For this sample there are about 120,000 clones; 65% to 90% appear just once. Of the sample, 3.9% falls within the top ten clones.

The chain is made from TRBV7-7 and TRBJ2-3, with TRBD1 tentatively as D gene (6 bases match). Material: PBMCs. The TCR comes from a woman in her twenties or thirties in good health and CMV-seronegative. For the CDR3, the sequence is CASSFRGASTDTQYF. The nucleotides are TGTGCTAGCAGCTTCAGGGGTGCTAGCACAGATACGCAGTATTTT.